A selection of T cell receptor beta chains follows, all from one sample in a study of T cell changes during pregnancy in multiple sclerosis. Profiling relied on immunoSEQ multiplex PCR, and the TCRdb table lists in-frame clones only, not all of them. The table lists about 73,000 clones, over 80% of them singletons. Sequenced here: peripheral blood, sampled in the third trimester of pregnancy. The origin of the receptors is a female donor in good health, enrolled as a control in a pregnancy study. CDR3s include the opening cysteine and the closing phenylalanine or tryptophan. Each record gives: clone size, CDR3 length, V gene, D gene, J gene, CDR3 protein, CDR3 DNA. D genes are given only for firm matches. The size entry is marked missing in some rows and otherwise reads once, few, many or a size class.

clone_size: -
cdr3_length: 14
v_call: TRBV28
d_call: -
j_call: TRBJ2-5
cdr3_aa: CASSPLTREETQYF
cdr3_nt: TGTGCCAGCAGTCCTCTCACTAGGGAAGAGACCCAGTACTTC

clone_size: -
cdr3_length: 14
v_call: TRBV6-6
d_call: TRBD1
j_call: TRBJ1-5
cdr3_aa: CASISQGLNQPQHF
cdr3_nt: TGTGCCAGCATTTCACAGGGGCTCAATCAGCCCCAGCATTTT

clone_size: -
cdr3_length: 15
v_call: TRBV7-2
d_call: -
j_call: TRBJ1-1
cdr3_aa: CASSLEAGGYTEAFF
cdr3_nt: TGTGCCAGCAGCTTAGAAGCAGGCGGGTACACTGAAGCTTTCTTT

clone_size: -
cdr3_length: 12
v_call: TRBV9
d_call: -
j_call: TRBJ1-1
cdr3_aa: CASNEINTEAFF
cdr3_nt: TGTGCCAGCAACGAGATAAACACTGAAGCTTTCTTT

clone_size: -
cdr3_length: 14
v_call: TRBV2
d_call: TRBD1
j_call: TRBJ2-7
cdr3_aa: CASSDGTGVYEQYF
cdr3_nt: TGTGCCAGCAGTGACGGGACAGGGGTGTACGAGCAGTACTTC

clone_size: -
cdr3_length: 16
v_call: TRBV7-6
d_call: -
j_call: TRBJ2-6
cdr3_aa: CASSLATVSGANVLTF
cdr3_nt: TGTGCCAGCAGCTTAGCGACAGTTTCCGGGGCCAACGTCCTGACTTTC

clone_size: -
cdr3_length: 13
v_call: TRBV28
d_call: -
j_call: TRBJ2-7
cdr3_aa: CASSFTDRYEQYF
cdr3_nt: TGTGCCAGCAGTTTCACTGACAGATACGAGCAGTACTTC

clone_size: once
cdr3_length: 11
v_call: TRBV2
d_call: -
j_call: TRBJ2-1
cdr3_aa: CASSEIRPPFF
cdr3_nt: TGTGCCAGCAGTGAAATCAGGCCACCGTTCTTC

clone_size: -
cdr3_length: 13
v_call: TRBV2
d_call: TRBD1
j_call: TRBJ2-3
cdr3_aa: CASSGQGSGTQYF
cdr3_nt: TGTGCCAGCAGCGGACAGGGGAGCGGTACGCAGTATTTT

clone_size: -
cdr3_length: 15
v_call: TRBV19
d_call: -
j_call: TRBJ2-3
cdr3_aa: CASSWGDSRTDTQYF
cdr3_nt: TGTGCCAGTAGTTGGGGGGACAGCCGCACAGATACGCAGTATTTT

clone_size: -
cdr3_length: 13
v_call: TRBV27
d_call: -
j_call: TRBJ2-1
cdr3_aa: CASSSGSYNEQFF
cdr3_nt: TGTGCCAGCAGTTCGGGTTCCTACAATGAGCAGTTCTTC

clone_size: -
cdr3_length: 14
v_call: TRBV29-1
d_call: -
j_call: TRBJ2-3
cdr3_aa: CSVGRGRSTDTQYF
cdr3_nt: TGCAGCGTTGGAAGGGGTCGAAGCACAGATACGCAGTATTTT

clone_size: -
cdr3_length: 15
v_call: TRBV2
d_call: TRBD2
j_call: TRBJ2-7
cdr3_aa: CASSDGSGRAYEQYF
cdr3_nt: TGTGCCAGCAGTGATGGTAGCGGGAGGGCGTACGAGCAGTACTTC

clone_size: -
cdr3_length: 13
v_call: TRBV6-4
d_call: -
j_call: TRBJ1-5
cdr3_aa: CASSDGRGQPQHF
cdr3_nt: TGTGCCAGCAGTGACGGGAGGGGCCAGCCCCAGCATTTT

clone_size: -
cdr3_length: 16
v_call: TRBV7-2
d_call: TRBD2
j_call: TRBJ2-1
cdr3_aa: CASSPTAGTSPRGQFF
cdr3_nt: TGTGCCAGCAGCCCCACCGCCGGGACTAGCCCGCGGGGGCAGTTCTTC

clone_size: -
cdr3_length: 14
v_call: TRBV7-2
d_call: TRBD2
j_call: TRBJ2-7
cdr3_aa: CASSPNGRIDEQYF
cdr3_nt: TGTGCCAGCAGCCCAAACGGGAGGATCGACGAGCAGTACTTC

clone_size: -
cdr3_length: 14
v_call: TRBV7-9
d_call: TRBD2
j_call: TRBJ2-2
cdr3_aa: CASRRLADTGELFF
cdr3_nt: TGTGCCAGCAGACGACTAGCTGACACCGGGGAGCTGTTTTTT

clone_size: -
cdr3_length: 13
v_call: TRBV7-9
d_call: -
j_call: TRBJ2-1
cdr3_aa: CASSLARGNEQFF
cdr3_nt: TGTGCCAGCAGCTTAGCTAGGGGCAATGAGCAGTTCTTC

clone_size: -
cdr3_length: 17
v_call: TRBV19
d_call: TRBD1
j_call: TRBJ1-5
cdr3_aa: CASSIPIWTGSNQPQHF
cdr3_nt: TGTGCCAGTAGTATCCCAATCTGGACAGGGAGCAATCAGCCCCAGCATTTT

clone_size: -
cdr3_length: 15
v_call: TRBV27
d_call: TRBD1
j_call: TRBJ1-2
cdr3_aa: CASSLSAGTVYGYTF
cdr3_nt: TGTGCCAGCAGTTTATCGGCCGGGACAGTCTATGGCTACACCTTC

clone_size: -
cdr3_length: 14
v_call: TRBV5-6
d_call: -
j_call: TRBJ2-3
cdr3_aa: CASSLSGTTDTQYF
cdr3_nt: TGTGCCAGCAGCTTGTCGGGAACCACAGATACGCAGTATTTT

clone_size: -
cdr3_length: 13
v_call: TRBV27
d_call: -
j_call: TRBJ1-5
cdr3_aa: CATRGGSNQPQHF
cdr3_nt: TGTGCCACCCGTGGGGGGAGCAATCAGCCCCAGCATTTT

clone_size: -
cdr3_length: 14
v_call: TRBV9
d_call: -
j_call: TRBJ2-1
cdr3_aa: CASTRPSGENEQFF
cdr3_nt: TGTGCCAGCACCCGCCCCTCGGGGGAAAATGAGCAGTTCTTC

clone_size: -
cdr3_length: 18
v_call: TRBV28
d_call: -
j_call: TRBJ1-6
cdr3_aa: CASSSGRRGSSYNSPLHF
cdr3_nt: TGTGCCAGCAGCTCCGGTCGGCGGGGAAGCTCCTATAATTCACCCCTCCACTTT

clone_size: -
cdr3_length: 13
v_call: TRBV12-5
d_call: -
j_call: TRBJ1-2
cdr3_aa: CASGIGHGYGYTF
cdr3_nt: TGTGCTAGTGGCATAGGACACGGCTATGGCTACACCTTC

clone_size: once
cdr3_length: 15
v_call: TRBV2
d_call: -
j_call: TRBJ2-7
cdr3_aa: CASTNQGREKNEQYF
cdr3_nt: TGTGCCAGCACCAACCAGGGGCGGGAGAAAAACGAGCAGTACTTC

clone_size: -
cdr3_length: 18
v_call: TRBV27
d_call: -
j_call: TRBJ2-3
cdr3_aa: CASSFLGQQGRRTDTQYF
cdr3_nt: TGTGCCAGCAGTTTCCTTGGACAGCAAGGCCGTCGCACAGATACGCAGTATTTT

clone_size: -
cdr3_length: 15
v_call: TRBV5-6
d_call: -
j_call: TRBJ2-3
cdr3_aa: CASSLASSVIDTQYF
cdr3_nt: TGTGCCAGCAGCTTGGCTAGCTCTGTGATAGATACGCAGTATTTT

clone_size: -
cdr3_length: 15
v_call: TRBV28
d_call: -
j_call: TRBJ1-1
cdr3_aa: CASSAERGVNTEAFF
cdr3_nt: TGTGCCAGCAGTGCAGAGCGGGGAGTAAACACTGAAGCTTTCTTT

clone_size: -
cdr3_length: 15
v_call: TRBV27
d_call: -
j_call: TRBJ1-1
cdr3_aa: CASSPRAFLNTEAFF
cdr3_nt: TGTGCCAGCAGTCCCAGGGCTTTTTTGAACACTGAAGCTTTCTTT

clone_size: -
cdr3_length: 16
v_call: TRBV13
d_call: -
j_call: TRBJ2-4
cdr3_aa: CASSLTGGVAKNIQYF
cdr3_nt: TGTGCCAGCAGCCTCACCGGGGGAGTAGCCAAAAACATTCAGTACTTC

clone_size: -
cdr3_length: 14
v_call: TRBV27
d_call: -
j_call: TRBJ2-7
cdr3_aa: CASSFAAGVYEQYF
cdr3_nt: TGTGCCAGCAGTTTCGCAGCAGGGGTTTACGAGCAGTACTTC

clone_size: -
cdr3_length: 14
v_call: TRBV7-9
d_call: -
j_call: TRBJ2-7
cdr3_aa: CASSREPIGNEQYF
cdr3_nt: TGTGCCAGCAGCCGAGAACCGATCGGGAACGAGCAGTACTTC

clone_size: -
cdr3_length: 14
v_call: TRBV18
d_call: -
j_call: TRBJ2-7
cdr3_aa: CASSPRGFGSEQYF
cdr3_nt: TGTGCCAGCTCACCCCGGGGGTTCGGCTCCGAGCAGTACTTC

clone_size: -
cdr3_length: 14
v_call: TRBV27
d_call: -
j_call: TRBJ1-1
cdr3_aa: CASSLQQGNTEAFF
cdr3_nt: TGTGCCAGCAGTTTACAACAGGGGAACACTGAAGCTTTCTTT

clone_size: once
cdr3_length: 17
v_call: TRBV11-2
d_call: TRBD2
j_call: TRBJ2-1
cdr3_aa: CASSDRGWRGAVDEQFF
cdr3_nt: TGTGCCAGCAGCGACCGAGGGTGGCGGGGGGCCGTCGATGAGCAGTTCTTC

clone_size: -
cdr3_length: 15
v_call: TRBV2
d_call: TRBD1
j_call: TRBJ1-6
cdr3_aa: CASSPTGSYNSPLHF
cdr3_nt: TGTGCCAGCAGTCCGACAGGGAGCTATAATTCACCCCTCCACTTT

clone_size: -
cdr3_length: 14
v_call: TRBV7-9
d_call: -
j_call: TRBJ1-5
cdr3_aa: CASSLGTGNQPQHF
cdr3_nt: TGTGCCAGCAGCTTAGGCACAGGCAATCAGCCCCAGCATTTT

clone_size: -
cdr3_length: 14
v_call: TRBV28
d_call: -
j_call: TRBJ1-3
cdr3_aa: CASTTGLSGNTIYF
cdr3_nt: TGTGCCAGCACGACGGGACTCTCTGGAAACACCATATATTTT

clone_size: -
cdr3_length: 16
v_call: TRBV15
d_call: -
j_call: TRBJ1-2
cdr3_aa: CATSSSYGSGPGENTF
cdr3_nt: TGTGCCACCAGCAGTTCATACGGGTCAGGGCCCGGAGAGAACACCTTC

clone_size: -
cdr3_length: 14
v_call: TRBV29-1
d_call: -
j_call: TRBJ2-1
cdr3_aa: CSVGIGGSYNEQFF
cdr3_nt: TGCAGCGTGGGTATAGGAGGCTCCTACAATGAGCAGTTCTTC

clone_size: -
cdr3_length: 14
v_call: TRBV5-4
d_call: TRBD1
j_call: TRBJ2-3
cdr3_aa: CASSPGQNTDTQYF
cdr3_nt: TGTGCCAGCAGCCCGGGACAGAACACAGATACGCAGTATTTT

clone_size: -
cdr3_length: 13
v_call: TRBV6-4
d_call: -
j_call: TRBJ2-3
cdr3_aa: CARARDGTDTQYF
cdr3_nt: TGTGCCAGGGCGCGGGATGGCACAGATACGCAGTATTTT

clone_size: -
cdr3_length: 14
v_call: TRBV27
d_call: TRBD1
j_call: TRBJ1-2
cdr3_aa: CASSDRVDFYGYTF
cdr3_nt: TGTGCCAGCAGTGACAGGGTTGACTTCTATGGCTACACCTTC

clone_size: few
cdr3_length: 14
v_call: TRBV5-8
d_call: -
j_call: TRBJ1-2
cdr3_aa: CASSLVVLSYGYTF
cdr3_nt: TGTGCCAGCAGCTTGGTTGTCCTCTCGTATGGCTACACCTTC

clone_size: -
cdr3_length: 14
v_call: TRBV7-2
d_call: TRBD1
j_call: TRBJ1-2
cdr3_aa: CASSGGQGNYGYTF
cdr3_nt: TGTGCCAGCAGCGGGGGACAGGGTAACTATGGCTACACCTTC

clone_size: -
cdr3_length: 15
v_call: TRBV15
d_call: -
j_call: TRBJ1-1
cdr3_aa: CATSRVSRGNTEAFF
cdr3_nt: TGTGCCACCAGCAGGGTCTCCAGGGGAAACACTGAAGCTTTCTTT

clone_size: -
cdr3_length: 14
v_call: TRBV6-5
d_call: TRBD1
j_call: TRBJ1-2
cdr3_aa: CASSYLPGQGGYTF
cdr3_nt: TGTGCCAGCAGTTACCTTCCCGGACAGGGAGGCTACACCTTC

clone_size: -
cdr3_length: 15
v_call: TRBV28
d_call: TRBD2
j_call: TRBJ2-3
cdr3_aa: CASSLWTSGKDTQYF
cdr3_nt: TGTGCCAGCAGCCTTTGGACTAGCGGGAAAGATACGCAGTATTTT